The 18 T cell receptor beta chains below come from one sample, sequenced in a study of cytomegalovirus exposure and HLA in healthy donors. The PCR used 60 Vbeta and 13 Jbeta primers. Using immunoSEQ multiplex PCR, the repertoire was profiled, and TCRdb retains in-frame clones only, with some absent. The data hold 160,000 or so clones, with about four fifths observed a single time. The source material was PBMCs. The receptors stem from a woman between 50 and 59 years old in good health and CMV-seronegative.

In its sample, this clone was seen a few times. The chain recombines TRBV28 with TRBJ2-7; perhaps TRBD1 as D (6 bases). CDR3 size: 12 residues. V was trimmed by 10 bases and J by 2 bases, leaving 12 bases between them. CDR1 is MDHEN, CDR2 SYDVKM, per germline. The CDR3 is CATRTAAYEQYF. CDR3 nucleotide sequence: TGTGCCACCCGGACAGCCGCCTACGAGCAGTACTTC.

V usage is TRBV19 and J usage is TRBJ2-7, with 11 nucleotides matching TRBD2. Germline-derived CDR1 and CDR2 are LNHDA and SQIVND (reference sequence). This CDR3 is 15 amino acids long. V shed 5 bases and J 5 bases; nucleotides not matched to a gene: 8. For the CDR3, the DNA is TGTGCCAGTAGTTCCCGACTAGCGGGACGCGACGAGCAGTACTTC. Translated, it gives CASSSRLAGRDEQYF.

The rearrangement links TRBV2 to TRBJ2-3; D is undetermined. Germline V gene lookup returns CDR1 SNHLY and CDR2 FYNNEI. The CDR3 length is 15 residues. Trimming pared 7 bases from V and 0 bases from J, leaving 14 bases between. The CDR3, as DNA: TGTGCCAGCACCCTTCAAGTAGCTAGCACAGATACGCAGTATTTT. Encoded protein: CASTLQVASTDTQYF. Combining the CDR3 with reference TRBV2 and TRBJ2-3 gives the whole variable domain EPEVTQTPSHQVTQMGQEVILRCVPISNHLYFYWYRQILGQKVEFLVSFYNNEISEKSEIFDDQFSVERPDGSNFTLKIRSTKLEDSAMYFCASTLQVASTDTQYFGPGTRLTVL.

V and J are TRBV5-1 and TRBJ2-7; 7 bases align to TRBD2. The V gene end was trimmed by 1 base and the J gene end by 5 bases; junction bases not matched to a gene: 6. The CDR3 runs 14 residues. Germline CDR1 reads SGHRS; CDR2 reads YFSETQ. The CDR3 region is CASSLSGRANEQYF. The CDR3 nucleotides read TGCGCCAGCAGCTTGTCTGGGAGGGCCAACGAGCAGTACTTC.

The CDR3 sequence is CASSQTGGGTNEKLFF. The CDR3 DNA follows: TGCGCCAGCAGCCAGACAGGGGGCGGCACTAATGAAAAACTGTTTTTT. J is TRBJ1-4 and V is TRBV4-1; TRBD1 aligns across 10 bases. This CDR3 spans 16 amino acids. Germline CDR1 reads MGHRA; CDR2 reads YSYEKL. The trim removed 3 bases at V and 2 bases at J, leaving 3 bases unmatched.

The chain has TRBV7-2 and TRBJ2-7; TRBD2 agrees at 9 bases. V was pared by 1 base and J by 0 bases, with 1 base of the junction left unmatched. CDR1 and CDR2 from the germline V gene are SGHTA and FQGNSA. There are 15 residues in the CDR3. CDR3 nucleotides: TGTGCCAGCAGCTTAGGTAGCGGGGGCTCCTACGAGCAGTACTTC. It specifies CASSLGSGGSYEQYF.

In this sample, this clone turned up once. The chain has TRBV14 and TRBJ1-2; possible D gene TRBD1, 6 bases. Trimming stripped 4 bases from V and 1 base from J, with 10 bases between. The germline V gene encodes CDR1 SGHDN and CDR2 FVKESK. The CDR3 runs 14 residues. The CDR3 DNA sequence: TGTGCCAGCAGCCCCGGACAGCTTAACTATGGCTACACCTTC. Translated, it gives CASSPGQLNYGYTF.

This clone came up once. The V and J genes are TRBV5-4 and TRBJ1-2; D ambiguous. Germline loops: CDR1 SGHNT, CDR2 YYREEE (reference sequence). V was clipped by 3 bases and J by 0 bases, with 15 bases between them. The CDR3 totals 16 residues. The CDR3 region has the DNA TGTGCCAGCAGCTGGGAGCACACCCTAGCTAACTATGGCTACACCTTC. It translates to CASSWEHTLANYGYTF. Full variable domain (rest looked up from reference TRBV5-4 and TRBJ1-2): ETGVTQSPTHLIKTRGQQVTLRCSSQSGHNTVSWYQQALGQGPQFIFQYYREEENGRGNFPPRFSGLQFPNYSSELNVNALELDDSALYLCASSWEHTLANYGYTFGSGTRLTVV.

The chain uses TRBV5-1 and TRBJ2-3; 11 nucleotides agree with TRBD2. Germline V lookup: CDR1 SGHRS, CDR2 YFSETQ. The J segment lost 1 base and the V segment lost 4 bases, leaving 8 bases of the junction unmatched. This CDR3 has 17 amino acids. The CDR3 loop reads CASSAGISGGGTDTQYF. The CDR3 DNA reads TGCGCCAGCAGCGCGGGGATTAGCGGGGGGGGCACAGATACGCAGTATTTT.

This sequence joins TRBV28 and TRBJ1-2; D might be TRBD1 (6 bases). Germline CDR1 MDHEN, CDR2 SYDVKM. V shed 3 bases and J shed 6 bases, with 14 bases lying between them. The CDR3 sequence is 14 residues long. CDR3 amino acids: CASSFAGAYNGYTF. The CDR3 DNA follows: TGTGCCAGCAGTTTCGCGGGGGCGTACAATGGCTACACCTTC.

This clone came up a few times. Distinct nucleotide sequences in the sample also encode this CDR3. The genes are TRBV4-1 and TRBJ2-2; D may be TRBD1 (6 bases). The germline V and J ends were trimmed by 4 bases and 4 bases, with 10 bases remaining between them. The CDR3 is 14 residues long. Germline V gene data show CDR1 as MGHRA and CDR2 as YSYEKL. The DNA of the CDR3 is TGCGCCAGCAGCCCCCAGGGGAGCACCGGGGAGCTGTTTTTT. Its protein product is CASSPQGSTGELFF.

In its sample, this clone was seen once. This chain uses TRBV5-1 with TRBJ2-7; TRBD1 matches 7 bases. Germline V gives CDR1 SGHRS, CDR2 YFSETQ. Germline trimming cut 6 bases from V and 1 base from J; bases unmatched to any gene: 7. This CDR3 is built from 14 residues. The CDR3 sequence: CASTPLTGSYEQYF. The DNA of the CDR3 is TGCGCCAGCACCCCTCTGACAGGGTCCTACGAGCAGTACTTC.

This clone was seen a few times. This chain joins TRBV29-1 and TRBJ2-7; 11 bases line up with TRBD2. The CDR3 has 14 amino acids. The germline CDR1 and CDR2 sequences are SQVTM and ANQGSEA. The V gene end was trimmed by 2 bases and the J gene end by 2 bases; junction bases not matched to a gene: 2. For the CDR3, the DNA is TGCAGCGTTGAACTAGCGGGAGGCCCCTACGAGCAGTACTTC. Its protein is CSVELAGGPYEQYF.

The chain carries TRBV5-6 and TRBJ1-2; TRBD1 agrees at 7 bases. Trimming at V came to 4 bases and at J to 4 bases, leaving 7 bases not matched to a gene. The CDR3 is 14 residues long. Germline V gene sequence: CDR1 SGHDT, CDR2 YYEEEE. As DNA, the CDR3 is TGTGCCAGCAGCCCCGTCCAGGGGGGCTATGGCTACACCTTC. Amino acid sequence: CASSPVQGGYGYTF.

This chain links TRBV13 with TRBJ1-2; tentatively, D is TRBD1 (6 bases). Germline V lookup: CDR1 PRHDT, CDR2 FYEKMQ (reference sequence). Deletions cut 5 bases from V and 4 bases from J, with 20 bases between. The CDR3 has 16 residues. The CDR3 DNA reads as TGTGCCAGCAGCCCTGGACAGTCCGGGCGAGGCTATGGCTACACCTTC. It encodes CASSPGQSGRGYGYTF.

The CDR3 nucleotides are TGTGCCAGCGGAAGACAGGGGGCGAATTCACCCCTCCACTTT. Its protein is CASGRQGANSPLHF. The genes are TRBV28 and TRBJ1-6; 10 positions agree with TRBD1. CDR1 MDHEN and CDR2 SYDVKM come from the germline V gene. The CDR3 is made up of 14 amino acids. After removal of 8 bases from V and 7 bases from J, the junction contained 5 bases not matched to a gene.

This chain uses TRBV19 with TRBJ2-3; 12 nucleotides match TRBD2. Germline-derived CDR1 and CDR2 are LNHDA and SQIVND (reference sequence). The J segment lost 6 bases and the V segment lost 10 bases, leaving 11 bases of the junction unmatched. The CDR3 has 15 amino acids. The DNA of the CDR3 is TGTGCCACCACCCGACTAGCGGGAGCAGACGATACGCAGTATTTT. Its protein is CATTRLAGADDTQYF.

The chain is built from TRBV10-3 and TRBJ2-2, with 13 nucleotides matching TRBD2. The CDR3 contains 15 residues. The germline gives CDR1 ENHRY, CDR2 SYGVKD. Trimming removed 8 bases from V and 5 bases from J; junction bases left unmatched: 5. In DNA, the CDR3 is TGTGCCATCCGGACTAGCGGGAGCGAGACCGGGGAGCTGTTTTTT. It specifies CAIRTSGSETGELFF.